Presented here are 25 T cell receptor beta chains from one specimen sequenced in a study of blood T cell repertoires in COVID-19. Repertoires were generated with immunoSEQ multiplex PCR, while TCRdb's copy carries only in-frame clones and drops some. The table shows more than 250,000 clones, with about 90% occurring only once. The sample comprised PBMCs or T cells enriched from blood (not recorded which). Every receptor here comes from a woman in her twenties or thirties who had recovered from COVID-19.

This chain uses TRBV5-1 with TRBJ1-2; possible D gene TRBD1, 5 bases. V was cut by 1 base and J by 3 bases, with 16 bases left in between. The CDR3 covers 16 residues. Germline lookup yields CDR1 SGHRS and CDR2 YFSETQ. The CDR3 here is CASSLHDSRWDYGYTF. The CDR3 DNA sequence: TGCGCCAGCAGCTTGCATGACAGCAGGTGGGACTATGGCTACACCTTC.

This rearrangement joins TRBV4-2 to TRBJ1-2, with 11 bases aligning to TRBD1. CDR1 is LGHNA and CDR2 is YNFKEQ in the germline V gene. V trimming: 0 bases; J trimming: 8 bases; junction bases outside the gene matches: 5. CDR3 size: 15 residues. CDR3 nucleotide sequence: TGTGCCAGCAGCCAAGACCGGACAGGGGGCTTAGGCTACACCTTC. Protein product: CASSQDRTGGLGYTF.

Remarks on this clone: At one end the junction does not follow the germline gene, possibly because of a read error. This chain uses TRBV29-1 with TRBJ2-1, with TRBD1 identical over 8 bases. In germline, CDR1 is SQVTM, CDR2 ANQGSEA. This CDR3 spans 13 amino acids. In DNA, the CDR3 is TGCAGCGTTGAAGTCAGGGGGCCCGATGAGCGGTTCTTC. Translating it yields CSVEVRGPDERFF.

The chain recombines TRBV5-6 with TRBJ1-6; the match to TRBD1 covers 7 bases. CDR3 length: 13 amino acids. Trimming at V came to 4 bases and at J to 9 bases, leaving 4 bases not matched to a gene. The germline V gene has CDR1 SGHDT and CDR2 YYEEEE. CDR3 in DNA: TGTGCCAGCAGCCGGGACAGAAGTTCACCCCTCCACTTT. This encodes CASSRDRSSPLHF.

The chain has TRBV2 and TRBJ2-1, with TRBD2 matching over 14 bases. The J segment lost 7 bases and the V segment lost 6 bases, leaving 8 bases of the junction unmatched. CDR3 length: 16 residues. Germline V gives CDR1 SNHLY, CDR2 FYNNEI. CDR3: CASRDRLAGGLNEQFF. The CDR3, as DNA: TGTGCCAGCAGGGACCGACTAGCGGGGGGGCTTAATGAGCAGTTCTTC.

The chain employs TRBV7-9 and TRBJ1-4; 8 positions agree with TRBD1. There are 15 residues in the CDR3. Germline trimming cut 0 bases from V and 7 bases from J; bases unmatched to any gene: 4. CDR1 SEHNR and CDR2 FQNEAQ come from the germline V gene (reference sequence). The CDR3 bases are TGTGCCAGCAGCTTAGCCGGGACAGGAGGTGAAAAACTGTTTTTT. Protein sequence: CASSLAGTGGEKLFF.

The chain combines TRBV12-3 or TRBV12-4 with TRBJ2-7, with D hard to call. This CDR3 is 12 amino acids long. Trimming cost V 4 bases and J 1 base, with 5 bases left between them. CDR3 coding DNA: TGTGCCAGCAGTTCTCTATCCTACGAGCAGTACTTC. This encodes CASSSLSYEQYF.

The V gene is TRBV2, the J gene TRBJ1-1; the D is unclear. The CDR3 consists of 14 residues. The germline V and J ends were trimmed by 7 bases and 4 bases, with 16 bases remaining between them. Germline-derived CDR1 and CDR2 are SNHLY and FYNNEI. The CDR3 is CASNPDRSGTEAFF. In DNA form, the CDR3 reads TGTGCCAGCAATCCCGACCGGAGCGGCACTGAAGCTTTCTTT.

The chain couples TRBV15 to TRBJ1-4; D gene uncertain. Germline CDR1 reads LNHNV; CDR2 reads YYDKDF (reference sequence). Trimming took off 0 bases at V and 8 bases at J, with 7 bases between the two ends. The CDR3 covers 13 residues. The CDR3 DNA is TGTGCCACCAGCAGAGATATCCGGGAAAAACTGTTTTTT. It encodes CATSRDIREKLFF.

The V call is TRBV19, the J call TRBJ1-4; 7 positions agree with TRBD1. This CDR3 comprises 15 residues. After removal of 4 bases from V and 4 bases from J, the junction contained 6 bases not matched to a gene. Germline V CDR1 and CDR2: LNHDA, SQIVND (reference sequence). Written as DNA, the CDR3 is TGTGCCAGTAGTACCCAGGGACAGAATAATGAAAAACTGTTTTTT. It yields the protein CASSTQGQNNEKLFF.

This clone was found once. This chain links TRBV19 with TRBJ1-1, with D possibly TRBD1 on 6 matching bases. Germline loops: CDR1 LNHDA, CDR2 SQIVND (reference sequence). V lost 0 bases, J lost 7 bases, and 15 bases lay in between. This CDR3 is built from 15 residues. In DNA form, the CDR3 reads TGTGCCAGTAGTATAGACAGGGGCCCTTGGGGTGAAGCTTTCTTT. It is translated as CASSIDRGPWGEAFF.

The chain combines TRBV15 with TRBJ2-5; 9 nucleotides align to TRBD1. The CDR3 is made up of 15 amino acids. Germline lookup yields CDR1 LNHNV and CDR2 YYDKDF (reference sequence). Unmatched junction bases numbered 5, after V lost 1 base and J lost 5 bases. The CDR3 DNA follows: TGTGCCACCAGCAGAGTTACAGGGGGCGAGGAGACCCAGTACTTC. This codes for CATSRVTGGEETQYF.

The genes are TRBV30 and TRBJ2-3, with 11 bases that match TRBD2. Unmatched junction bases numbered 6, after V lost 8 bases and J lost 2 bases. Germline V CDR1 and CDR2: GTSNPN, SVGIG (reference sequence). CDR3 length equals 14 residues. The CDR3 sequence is CAGRLAGNTDTQYF. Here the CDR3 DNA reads TGTGCCGGCCGACTAGCGGGAAACACAGATACGCAGTATTTT.

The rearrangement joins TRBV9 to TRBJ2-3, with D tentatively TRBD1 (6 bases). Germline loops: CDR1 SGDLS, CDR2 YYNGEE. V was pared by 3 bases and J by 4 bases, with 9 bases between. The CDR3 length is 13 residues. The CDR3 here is CASSEEGADTQYF. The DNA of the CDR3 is TGTGCCAGCAGCGAAGAGGGGGCAGATACGCAGTATTTT.

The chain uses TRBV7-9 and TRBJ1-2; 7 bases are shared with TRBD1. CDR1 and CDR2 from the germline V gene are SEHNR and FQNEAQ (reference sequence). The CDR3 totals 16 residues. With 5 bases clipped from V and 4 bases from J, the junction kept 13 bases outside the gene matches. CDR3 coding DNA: TGTGCCAGCAGCGGACTTCTTGACAGGGAGATCTATGGCTACACCTTC. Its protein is CASSGLLDREIYGYTF.

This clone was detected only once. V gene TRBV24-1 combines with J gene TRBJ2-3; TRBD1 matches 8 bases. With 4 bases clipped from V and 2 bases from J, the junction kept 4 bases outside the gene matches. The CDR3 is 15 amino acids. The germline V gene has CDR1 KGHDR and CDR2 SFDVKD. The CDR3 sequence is CATSEGDRFTDTQYF. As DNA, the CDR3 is TGTGCCACCAGTGAGGGGGACAGGTTCACAGATACGCAGTATTTT.

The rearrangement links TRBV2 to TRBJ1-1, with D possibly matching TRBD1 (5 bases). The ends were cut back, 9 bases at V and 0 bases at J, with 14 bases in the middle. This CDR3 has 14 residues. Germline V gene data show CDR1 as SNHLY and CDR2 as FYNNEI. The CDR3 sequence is CASEWTPMNTEAFF. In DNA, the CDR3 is TGTGCCAGTGAATGGACACCCATGAACACTGAAGCTTTCTTT.

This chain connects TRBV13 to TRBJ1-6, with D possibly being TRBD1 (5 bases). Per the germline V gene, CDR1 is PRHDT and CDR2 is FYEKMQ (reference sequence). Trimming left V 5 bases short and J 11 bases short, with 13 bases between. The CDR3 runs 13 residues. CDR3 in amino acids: CASSAPQGPPLHF. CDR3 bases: TGTGCCAGCAGCGCACCCCAGGGTCCACCCCTCCACTTT.

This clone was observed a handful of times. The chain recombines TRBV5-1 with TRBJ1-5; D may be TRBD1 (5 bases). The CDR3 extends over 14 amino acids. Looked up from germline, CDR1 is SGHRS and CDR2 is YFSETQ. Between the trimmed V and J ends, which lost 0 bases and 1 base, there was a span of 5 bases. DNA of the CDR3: TGCGCCAGCAGCTTGGGGGGCAGCAATCAGCCCCAGCATTTT. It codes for CASSLGGSNQPQHF.

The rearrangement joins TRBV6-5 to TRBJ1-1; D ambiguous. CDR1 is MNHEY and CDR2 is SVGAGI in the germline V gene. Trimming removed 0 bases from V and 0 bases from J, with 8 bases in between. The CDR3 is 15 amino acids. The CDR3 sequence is CASSYSTGMNTEAFF. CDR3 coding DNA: TGTGCCAGCAGTTACTCCACGGGGATGAACACTGAAGCTTTCTTT.

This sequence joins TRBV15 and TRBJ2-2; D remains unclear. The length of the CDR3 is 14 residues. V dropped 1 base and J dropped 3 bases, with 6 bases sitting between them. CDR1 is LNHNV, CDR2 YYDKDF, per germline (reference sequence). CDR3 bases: TGTGCCACCAGCAGAGGACTGCACACCGGGGAGCTGTTTTTT. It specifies CATSRGLHTGELFF.

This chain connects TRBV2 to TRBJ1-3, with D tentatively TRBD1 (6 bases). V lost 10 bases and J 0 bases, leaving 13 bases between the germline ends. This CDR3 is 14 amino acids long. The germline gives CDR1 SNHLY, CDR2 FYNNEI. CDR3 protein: CATVRQDSGNTIYF. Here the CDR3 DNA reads TGTGCCACCGTAAGACAGGACTCTGGAAACACCATATATTTT. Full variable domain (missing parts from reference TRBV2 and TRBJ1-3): EPEVTQTPSHQVTQMGQEVILRCVPISNHLYFYWYRQILGQKVEFLVSFYNNEISEKSEIFDDQFSVERPDGSNFTLKIRSTKLEDSAMYFCATVRQDSGNTIYFGEGSWLTVV.

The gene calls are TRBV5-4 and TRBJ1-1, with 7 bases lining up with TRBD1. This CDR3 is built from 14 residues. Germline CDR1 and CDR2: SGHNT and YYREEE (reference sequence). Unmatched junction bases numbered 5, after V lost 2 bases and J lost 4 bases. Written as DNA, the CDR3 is TGTGCCAGCAGCTTAGAGGGGGCAATCACTGAAGCTTTCTTT. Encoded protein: CASSLEGAITEAFF.

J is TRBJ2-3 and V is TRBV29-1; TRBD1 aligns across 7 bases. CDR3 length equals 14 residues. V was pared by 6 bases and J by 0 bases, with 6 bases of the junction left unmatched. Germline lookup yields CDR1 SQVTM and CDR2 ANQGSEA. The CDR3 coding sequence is TGCAGCGTGACAGGGCAAACTAGCACAGATACGCAGTATTTT. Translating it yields CSVTGQTSTDTQYF.

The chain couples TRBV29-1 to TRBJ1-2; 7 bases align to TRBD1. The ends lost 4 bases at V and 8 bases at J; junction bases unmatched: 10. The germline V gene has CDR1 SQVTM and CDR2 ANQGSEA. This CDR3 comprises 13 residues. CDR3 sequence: CSVADRAEAGYTF. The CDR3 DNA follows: TGCAGCGTTGCTGACAGGGCGGAAGCGGGCTACACCTTC.